These 8 T cell receptor beta chains originate from one sample sequenced in a study of monozygotic twins with inflammatory bowel disease. Reanalyzing the 5' RACE reads, TCRdb keeps one entry per CDR3 protein, without DNA. The sample holds 150,000 to 200,000 distinct CDR3 sequences. Material: blood. The source of these receptors is a human donor with ulcerative colitis or Crohn's disease, or a healthy co-twin of an affected twin (not recorded which).

The rearrangement joins TRBV11-2 to TRBJ1-1; with no DNA, the TCRdb D assignment of TRBD1 cannot be verified. The CDR3 is 11 residues long. The V gene's germline CDR1 is SGHAT and CDR2 FQNNGV. The CDR3 is CASSSGQGAFF.

This chain joins TRBV14 and TRBJ1-6. The CDR3 spans 15 residues. The germline V gene encodes CDR1 SGHDN and CDR2 FVKESK. CDR3 in amino acids: CASSQGSSYNSPLHF.

This chain links TRBV20-1 with TRBJ2-7; TCRdb returns TRBD2, unconfirmable since there is no DNA. CDR3 length: 14 residues. CDR1 and CDR2 (germline): DFQATT, SNEGSKA (reference sequence). CDR3 loop: CSATLAGVYREQYF.

The V call is TRBV5-1, the J call TRBJ1-1; TCRdb's D call, TRBD1, is unchecked because there is no DNA. The CDR3 loop spans 12 amino acids. The germline CDR1 and CDR2 sequences are SGHRS and YFSETQ. The CDR3: CASSLRVTEAFF.

CDR3 loop: CASSGNGPKNIQYF. The chain joins TRBV2 to TRBJ2-4. The length of the CDR3 is 14 residues. The V gene's germline CDR1 is SNHLY and CDR2 FYNNEI.

The rearrangement uses TRBV7-8 and TRBJ1-1; lacking DNA, the TRBD1 call made by TCRdb goes unchecked. This CDR3 contains 14 residues. Germline V lookup: CDR1 SGHVS, CDR2 FQNEAQ. The CDR3 loop is CASSRGALNTEAFF.

The J gene is TRBJ2-2, the V gene TRBV6-5; the D gene TCRdb calls, TRBD2, cannot be checked with no DNA. Germline assignment: CDR1 MNHEY and CDR2 SVGAGI. CDR3 length: 18 residues. The CDR3 loop reads CASSSTTSGATNTGELFF.

This chain links TRBV4-2 with TRBJ2-1. The CDR3 is 15 amino acids. Germline CDR1 and CDR2: LGHNA and YNFKEQ. Here the CDR3 reads CASSQDRRSYNEQFF.